What follows are 7 T cell receptor beta chains derived from one specimen sequenced in a study of T cell responses to AZD1222 COVID-19 vaccine. The protocol was immunoSEQ multiplex PCR, while the TCRdb copy is restricted to in-frame clones and leaves out a portion. The sample shows 130,000 or so clones, less than 95% of them seen only once. The source was peripheral blood, collected on day 0 of AZD1222 vaccination. These receptors originate from an adult in good health.

The V gene is TRBV7-2, the J gene TRBJ1-1; no reliable D call. CDR3 size: 15 residues. Trimming took 11 bases from V and 1 from J, leaving 20 bases between them. CDR1 SGHTA and CDR2 FQGNSA come from the germline V gene. The CDR3 DNA reads TGTGCCTCGAGGACGAGCCCGGCAGGGAACACTGAAGCTTTCTTT. The encoded protein is CASRTSPAGNTEAFF.

This rearrangement joins TRBV7-9 to TRBJ2-5, with TRBD2 matching over 12 bases. Germline V gene data show CDR1 as SEHNR and CDR2 as FQNEAQ (reference sequence). This CDR3 comprises 16 residues. The ends lost 4 bases at V and 2 bases at J; junction bases unmatched: 5. The CDR3: CASSSLAGGLQETQYF. CDR3 DNA sequence: TGTGCCAGCAGCTCGCTAGCGGGGGGGCTACAAGAGACCCAGTACTTC. Full variable domain (missing parts from reference TRBV7-9 and TRBJ2-5): DTGVSQNPRHKITKRGQNVTFRCDPISEHNRLYWYRQTLGQGPEFLTYFQNEAQLEKSRLLSDRFSAERPKGSFSTLEIQRTEQGDSAMYLCASSSLAGGLQETQYFGPGTRLLVL.

The chain recombines TRBV7-2 with TRBJ1-3; no firm D call. This CDR3 is built from 17 residues. Trimming cost V 5 bases and J 1 base, with 18 bases left between them. Germline values: CDR1 SGHTA, CDR2 FQGNSA. DNA for the CDR3: TGTGCCAGCAGCCCGTCCGGCGGGTCAGGATCTGGAAACACCATATATTTT. This sequence encodes CASSPSGGSGSGNTIYF.

This rearrangement joins TRBV27 to TRBJ1-5, with 9 bases matching TRBD1. In germline, CDR1 is MNHEY, CDR2 SMNVEV (reference sequence). V trimming: 4 bases; J trimming: 3 bases; junction bases outside the gene matches: 4. The CDR3 length is 15 residues. The CDR3 DNA follows: TGTGCCAGCAGTTACCGGGACAGGGCCAATCAGCCCCAGCATTTT. Its translation is CASSYRDRANQPQHF.

This sequence joins TRBV10-3 and TRBJ2-7; the D gene could be TRBD1 or TRBD2 (6 bases each). V was trimmed by 8 bases and J by 3 bases, leaving 14 bases between them. Germline V gene sequence: CDR1 ENHRY, CDR2 SYGVKD. The CDR3 length is 13 residues. As DNA, the CDR3 is TGTGCCATCTCATGGGGGGACAACTACGAGCAGTACTTC. Translated: CAISWGDNYEQYF.

The V call is TRBV10-1, the J call TRBJ2-5; D uncertain. V lost 2 bases, J lost 7 bases, and 8 bases lay in between. The CDR3 loop spans 12 amino acids. Germline V lookup: CDR1 WNHNN, CDR2 SYGVQD (reference sequence). CDR3 DNA sequence: TGCGCCAGCAGTGAGGGGGAAGGGACCCAGTACTTC. This gives the protein CASSEGEGTQYF.

V and J are TRBV7-3 and TRBJ2-2; 12 nucleotides line up with TRBD2. The CDR3 spans 16 residues. After removal of 4 bases from V and 8 bases from J, the junction contained 8 bases not matched to a gene. The V gene's germline CDR1 is SGHTA and CDR2 FQGTGA. Written as DNA, the CDR3 is TGTGCCAGCAGCTCAAGACTAGCGGGGGAGAGTGGGGAGCTGTTTTTT. Protein sequence: CASSSRLAGESGELFF.